The 25 T cell receptor beta chains below were found in one sample sequenced in a study of cytomegalovirus exposure and HLA in healthy donors. The PCR had 60 Vbeta and 13 Jbeta primers. Repertoires were generated with immunoSEQ multiplex PCR, while TCRdb's copy carries only in-frame clones and drops some. The sample shows around 160,000 clones, more than 70% of them seen only once. Sequenced input: PBMCs. Source of these receptors: a woman between 40 and 50 years old in good health and CMV-seropositive.

The chain has TRBV2 and TRBJ1-3; D might be TRBD1 (6 bases). Per germline, CDR1 SNHLY and CDR2 FYNNEI. CDR3 length: 13 amino acids. Between the trimmed V and J ends, which lost 5 bases and 3 bases, there was a span of 8 bases. The CDR3 DNA reads as TGTGCCAGCAGTACAGGGTATGGAAACACCATATATTTT. Residues: CASSTGYGNTIYF.

The gene calls are TRBV27 and TRBJ2-7; 8 bases match TRBD1. Per germline, CDR1 MNHEY and CDR2 SMNVEV (reference sequence). This CDR3 contains 15 residues. J gave up 4 bases and V 6 bases, and 11 bases lay outside the gene matches. The CDR3 DNA reads TGTGCCAGCAGCCAGATCGGGACAGGCCATTACGAGCAGTACTTC. Encoded protein: CASSQIGTGHYEQYF.

The CDR3 sequence: CATSREEGAKNIQYF. DNA for the CDR3: TGTGCCACCAGCAGAGAAGAGGGAGCCAAAAACATTCAGTACTTC. The chain couples TRBV15 to TRBJ2-4; TRBD2 might be the D (5 bases). V was cut by 0 bases and J by 0 bases, with 6 bases left in between. Per the germline V gene, CDR1 is LNHNV and CDR2 is YYDKDF (reference sequence). The CDR3 totals 15 residues.

The chain joins TRBV11-2 to TRBJ1-1, with D possibly being TRBD1 (5 bases). The length of the CDR3 is 15 residues. V was pared by 1 base and J by 4 bases, with 13 bases between. The germline gives CDR1 SGHAT, CDR2 FQNNGV. In DNA, the CDR3 is TGTGCCAGCAGCTTAGTCGGGCAGGGAGGCACTGAAGCTTTCTTT. Translating gives CASSLVGQGGTEAFF.

In this sample, this clone turned up once. V is TRBV29-1 and J is TRBJ1-2; tentatively, D is TRBD1 (5 bases). CDR3 size: 12 residues. V was cut by 4 bases and J by 8 bases, with 14 bases left in between. Per the germline V gene, CDR1 is SQVTM and CDR2 is ANQGSEA. CDR3 sequence: CSVVLQGGGYTF. DNA of the CDR3: TGCAGCGTTGTACTCCAGGGAGGCGGCTACACCTTC.

V usage is TRBV5-1 and J usage is TRBJ1-2; 9 bases align to TRBD1. Germline V CDR1 and CDR2: SGHRS, YFSETQ. CDR3 size: 16 residues. Trimming cost V 4 bases and J 7 bases; bases outside gene matches: 14. For the CDR3, the DNA is TGCGCCAGCAGCCCCTCAGGGGGAGGACAGGGGTTTGGCTACACCTTC. Protein: CASSPSGGGQGFGYTF.

V is TRBV28 and J is TRBJ1-5; D is perhaps TRBD1 (5 bases). Between the trimmed V and J ends, which lost 3 bases and 4 bases, there was a span of 10 bases. The CDR3 has 14 amino acids. The germline V gene encodes CDR1 MDHEN and CDR2 SYDVKM. The CDR3 spells CASSFRQSNQPQHF. The CDR3 DNA sequence: TGTGCCAGCAGTTTCCGACAGTCAAATCAGCCCCAGCATTTT.

The chain combines TRBV7-2 with TRBJ2-5; D call uncertain. V lost 5 bases to trimming and J lost 5 bases, with 12 bases between them. CDR1 SGHTA and CDR2 FQGNSA come from the germline V gene. The CDR3 contains 13 residues. CDR3 sequence (DNA): TGTGCCAGCAGCGTCTTCAGTCGCGAGACCCAGTACTTC. The encoded protein is CASSVFSRETQYF.

This chain uses TRBV28 with TRBJ1-1; D might be TRBD1 (5 bases). The CDR3 length is 14 residues. Germline V gene data show CDR1 as MDHEN and CDR2 as SYDVKM. V was shortened by 2 bases and J by 5 bases, with 12 bases between the two germline ends. The CDR3 loop is CASSLGGTGTEAFF. The CDR3 DNA reads as TGTGCCAGCAGTTTAGGGGGGACCGGGACTGAAGCTTTCTTT.

This sequence joins TRBV7-9 and TRBJ2-1; no firm D call. This CDR3 has 14 amino acids. Germline V gene data show CDR1 as SEHNR and CDR2 as FQNEAQ (reference sequence). V was trimmed by 3 bases and J by 2 bases, leaving 8 bases between them. The CDR3 bases are TGTGCCAGCAGCTTCGTACATACCTACAATGAGCAGTTCTTC. It encodes CASSFVHTYNEQFF. Combining the CDR3 with reference TRBV7-9 and TRBJ2-1 gives the whole variable domain DTGVSQNPRHKITKRGQNVTFRCDPISEHNRLYWYRQTLGQGPEFLTYFQNEAQLEKSRLLSDRFSAERPKGSFSTLEIQRTEQGDSAMYLCASSFVHTYNEQFFGPGTRLTVL.

Only a few counts were recorded for this clone. The chain has TRBV15 and TRBJ2-7, with D tentatively TRBD1 (6 bases). V was pared by 0 bases and J by 6 bases, with 18 bases between. This CDR3 region has 16 residues. Per the germline V gene, CDR1 is LNHNV and CDR2 is YYDKDF (reference sequence). As DNA, the CDR3 is TGTGCCACCAGCAGAGAATACGGACAGCTTGTCAGCGAGCAGTACTTC. Its protein is CATSREYGQLVSEQYF.

V usage is TRBV9 and J usage is TRBJ2-1, with 14 nucleotides matching TRBD2. Trimming took 4 bases from V and 6 from J; bases not matched to a gene: 6. The germline V gene encodes CDR1 SGDLS and CDR2 YYNGEE. The CDR3 consists of 16 residues. The CDR3 region has the DNA TGTGCCAGCAGCAGCACCGGGACTAGCGGGAGCAATGAGCAGTTCTTC. Translating it yields CASSSTGTSGSNEQFF.

Comment on this clone: Different DNA sequences within this sample yield the same CDR3. The chain is built from TRBV9 and TRBJ1-1; 8 nucleotides line up with TRBD1. Germline lookup yields CDR1 SGDLS and CDR2 YYNGEE. V shed 3 bases, J shed 6 bases, and the junction held 10 bases outside the gene matches. The CDR3 length is 15 residues. CDR3 sequence (DNA): TGTGCCAGCAGCGCCCTTCCTACGGACAGGGCTGAAGCTTTCTTT. This encodes CASSALPTDRAEAFF.

The J gene is TRBJ1-2, the V gene TRBV5-3; TRBD1 matches 8 bases. TRBV5-3 is placed among ORFs of uncertain function. The CDR3 has 12 amino acids. Germline trimming cut 7 bases from V and 2 bases from J; bases unmatched to any gene: 1. CDR3 region: CARQGANYGYTF. CDR3 coding DNA: TGTGCCAGACAGGGGGCCAACTATGGCTACACCTTC.

This clone was found a few times. This chain joins TRBV29-1 and TRBJ1-1; 7 nucleotides line up with TRBD1. The V segment lost 6 bases and the J segment 1 base; nucleotides outside the gene matches: 5. This CDR3 has 13 residues. Germline-derived CDR1 and CDR2 are SQVTM and ANQGSEA. The CDR3 sequence is CSVGQETNTEAFF. The CDR3 bases are TGCAGCGTCGGACAGGAAACGAACACTGAAGCTTTCTTT. The variable domain in full, with the rest retrieved from reference TRBV29-1 and TRBJ1-1, is SAVISQKPSRDICQRGTSLTIQCQVDSQVTMMFWYRQQPGQSLTLIATANQGSEATYESGFVIDKFPISRPNLTFSTLTVSNMSPEDSSIYLCSVGQETNTEAFFGQGTRLTVV.

The chain joins TRBV5-1 to TRBJ2-5, with a possible D match to TRBD1 (5 bases). This CDR3 comprises 15 residues. The ends were cut back, 4 bases at V and 2 bases at J, with 15 bases in the middle. Germline V CDR1 and CDR2: SGHRS, YFSETQ. CDR3 amino acids: CASSPSWGRQETQYF. Here the CDR3 DNA reads TGCGCCAGCAGCCCCTCTTGGGGCCGACAAGAGACCCAGTACTTC. Drawing the rest from reference TRBV5-1 and TRBJ2-5, the complete variable domain is KAGVTQTPRYLIKTRGQQVTLSCSPISGHRSVSWYQQTPGQGLQFLFEYFSETQRNKGNFPGRFSGRQFSNSRSEMNVSTLELGDSALYLCASSPSWGRQETQYFGPGTRLLVL.

J is TRBJ2-7 and V is TRBV2, with D possibly matching TRBD2 (6 bases). Germline CDR1 is SNHLY and CDR2 is FYNNEI. Trimming removed 2 bases at V and 6 bases at J, with 11 bases between. The CDR3 totals 13 residues. CDR3 sequence: CASSELARAEQYF. CDR3 coding DNA: TGTGCCAGCAGTGAACTAGCGAGAGCCGAGCAGTACTTC.

The genes are TRBV7-2 and TRBJ1-5, with TRBD1 matching 9 bases. The length of the CDR3 is 16 residues. From germline, CDR1 is SGHTA and CDR2 FQGNSA. The trim removed 5 bases at V and 2 bases at J, leaving 7 bases unmatched. The CDR3 DNA reads as TGTGCCAGCAGCAAACAGGGGGCACCGGGCAATCAGCCCCAGCATTTT. Translated, it gives CASSKQGAPGNQPQHF.

The CDR3 protein is CASTPGSYYGYTF. CDR3 in DNA: TGTGCCAGCACCCCCGGGAGCTACTATGGCTACACCTTC. The J gene is TRBJ1-2, the V gene TRBV25-1; the D is unclear. Germline V gene sequence: CDR1 MGHDK, CDR2 SYGVNS. The CDR3 is 13 residues long. V lost 7 bases to trimming and J lost 3 bases, with 12 bases between them.

This clone appeared once. The chain is built from TRBV9 and TRBJ2-5, with D possibly matching TRBD2 (5 bases). The CDR3 extends over 14 amino acids. Per the germline V gene, CDR1 is SGDLS and CDR2 is YYNGEE. V was trimmed by 0 bases and J by 6 bases, leaving 12 bases between them. Written as DNA, the CDR3 is TGTGCCAGCAGCGTAGTGGGGAGTAGCAAGACCCAGTACTTC. Protein product: CASSVVGSSKTQYF. Looking up the rest from reference TRBV9 and TRBJ2-5 gives the full variable domain: DSGVTQTPKHLITATGQRVTLRCSPRSGDLSVYWYQQSLDQGLQFLIQYYNGEERAKGNILERFSAQQFPDLHSELNLSSLELGDSALYFCASSVVGSSKTQYFGPGTRLLVL.

The genes are TRBV19 and TRBJ2-3; maybe TRBD2 (6 bases). Trimming took 3 bases from V and 4 from J, leaving 17 bases between them. The CDR3 loop spans 16 amino acids. Looked up from germline, CDR1 is LNHDA and CDR2 is SQIVND (reference sequence). CDR3 nucleotides: TGTGCCAGTAGTATGGCCCCTGCGGGCGGGGCAGATACGCAGTATTTT. Its protein is CASSMAPAGGADTQYF.

This clone occurred once. The CDR3 DNA sequence: TGTGCCAGTAGTATAGGAAGGGGGAGCTCCTACGAGCAGTACTTC. This translates into CASSIGRGSSYEQYF. The genes are TRBV19 and TRBJ2-7, with TRBD1 as a possible D gene (6 bases). Trimming pared 1 base from V and 0 bases from J, leaving 10 bases between. CDR1 is LNHDA, CDR2 SQIVND, per germline (reference sequence). The CDR3 has 15 amino acids.

This chain uses TRBV21-1 with TRBJ2-4; TRBD2 is the table's D call and was not checked against the DNA. TRBV21-1 counts as a pseudogene. This CDR3 contains 14 residues. CDR3 region: CASSKRRVENIQYF. DNA of the CDR3: TGTGCCAGCAGCAAACGGCGGGTTGAAAACATTCAGTACTTC.

The V call is TRBV27, the J call TRBJ2-5, with 7 bases fitting TRBD2. The J call could be wrong; TRBJ2-7 is a better fit for the DNA end. This CDR3 is built from 13 residues. Germline V gives CDR1 MNHEY, CDR2 SMNVEV (reference sequence). CDR3 amino acids: CASWGGPSYEQYF. Written as DNA, the CDR3 is TGTGCCAGTTGGGGAGGGCCCTCCTACGAGCAGTACTTC.

The chain recombines TRBV5-1 with TRBJ2-1; 7 bases line up with TRBD2. Trimming took 4 bases from V and 5 from J; bases not matched to a gene: 12. Germline V gives CDR1 SGHRS, CDR2 YFSETQ. This CDR3 region has 16 residues. CDR3 in amino acids: CASSHPGLLTHNEQFF. DNA for the CDR3: TGCGCCAGCAGCCATCCGGGACTACTGACCCACAATGAGCAGTTCTTC. Full variable domain (missing parts from reference TRBV5-1 and TRBJ2-1): KAGVTQTPRYLIKTRGQQVTLSCSPISGHRSVSWYQQTPGQGLQFLFEYFSETQRNKGNFPGRFSGRQFSNSRSEMNVSTLELGDSALYLCASSHPGLLTHNEQFFGPGTRLTVL.